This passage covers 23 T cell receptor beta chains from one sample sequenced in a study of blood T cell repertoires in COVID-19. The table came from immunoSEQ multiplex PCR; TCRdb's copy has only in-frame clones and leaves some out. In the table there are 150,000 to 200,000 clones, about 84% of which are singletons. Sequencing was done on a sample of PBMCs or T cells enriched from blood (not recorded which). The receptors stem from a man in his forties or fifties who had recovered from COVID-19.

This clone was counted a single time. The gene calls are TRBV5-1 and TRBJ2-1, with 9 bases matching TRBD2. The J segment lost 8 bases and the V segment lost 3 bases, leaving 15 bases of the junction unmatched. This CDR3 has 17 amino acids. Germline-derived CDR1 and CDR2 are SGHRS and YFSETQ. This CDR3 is CASSSGSSGVQSYEQFF. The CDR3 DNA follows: TGCGCCAGCAGCTCTGGTTCTAGCGGGGTCCAGTCGTATGAGCAGTTCTTC.

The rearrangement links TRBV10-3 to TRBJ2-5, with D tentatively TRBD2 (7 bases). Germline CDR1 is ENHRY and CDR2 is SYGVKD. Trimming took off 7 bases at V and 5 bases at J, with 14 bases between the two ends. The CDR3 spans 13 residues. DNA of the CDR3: TGTGCCATCAAGGGGGGGGACGGTGAGACCCAGTACTTC. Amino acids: CAIKGGDGETQYF.

The CDR3 DNA sequence: TGTGCCAGCAGCCAGGGCACATCTGGGGCCAACGTCCTGACTTTC. Its translation is CASSQGTSGANVLTF. V usage is TRBV7-3 and J usage is TRBJ2-6, with D perhaps TRBD1 (5 bases). The CDR3 consists of 15 residues. Deletions cut 5 bases from V and 1 base from J, with 9 bases between. Germline CDR1 reads SGHTA; CDR2 reads FQGTGA.

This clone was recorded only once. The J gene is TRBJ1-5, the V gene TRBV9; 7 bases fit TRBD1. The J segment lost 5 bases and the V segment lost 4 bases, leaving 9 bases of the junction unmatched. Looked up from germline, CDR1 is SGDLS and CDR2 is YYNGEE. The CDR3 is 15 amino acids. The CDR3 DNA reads TGTGCCAGCAGCCGGACAGGAGGGCCCCATCAGCCCCAGCATTTT. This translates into CASSRTGGPHQPQHF.

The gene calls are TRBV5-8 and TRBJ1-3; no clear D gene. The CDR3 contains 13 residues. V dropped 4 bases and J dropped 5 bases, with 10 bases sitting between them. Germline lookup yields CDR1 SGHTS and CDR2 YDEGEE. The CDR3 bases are TGTGCCAGCAGCCTCAGAGGGCGAAACACCATATATTTT. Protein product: CASSLRGRNTIYF.

The CDR3 DNA follows: TGCGCCAGCAGTTTCCGACAGGATGGCTCTGGAAACACCATATATTTT. Protein product: CASSFRQDGSGNTIYF. This sequence joins TRBV23-1 and TRBJ1-3; tentatively, D is TRBD1 (6 bases). TRBV23-1 is classed as an ORF, of uncertain function. Trimming stripped 5 bases from V and 0 bases from J, with 14 bases between. The CDR3 is 16 residues long.

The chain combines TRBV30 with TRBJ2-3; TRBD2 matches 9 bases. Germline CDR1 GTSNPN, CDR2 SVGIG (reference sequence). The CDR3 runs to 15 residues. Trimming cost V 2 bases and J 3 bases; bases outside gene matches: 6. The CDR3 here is CAWSYSGGFTDTQYF. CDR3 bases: TGTGCCTGGAGTTACAGCGGGGGGTTTACAGATACGCAGTATTTT.

The DNA of the CDR3 is TGTGCCAGCAGCTTCGGGGAGTGGCCCCTCCACTTT. Residues: CASSFGEWPLHF. The chain is built from TRBV7-9 and TRBJ1-6; D is ambiguous. CDR1 and CDR2 (germline): SEHNR, FQNEAQ (reference sequence). V gave up 3 bases and J gave up 13 bases, with 10 bases separating them. The CDR3 loop spans 12 amino acids.

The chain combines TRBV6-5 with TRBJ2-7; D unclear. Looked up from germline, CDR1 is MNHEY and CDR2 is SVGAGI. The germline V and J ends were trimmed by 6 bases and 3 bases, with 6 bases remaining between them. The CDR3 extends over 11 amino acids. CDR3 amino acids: CASRNGYEQYF. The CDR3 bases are TGTGCCAGCAGGAACGGCTACGAGCAGTACTTC.

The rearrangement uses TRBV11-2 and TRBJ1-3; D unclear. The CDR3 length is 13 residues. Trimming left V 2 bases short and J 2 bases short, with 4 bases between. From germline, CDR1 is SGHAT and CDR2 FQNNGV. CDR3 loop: CASSLSTGNTIYF. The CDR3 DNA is TGTGCCAGCAGCTTATCTACTGGAAACACCATATATTTT.

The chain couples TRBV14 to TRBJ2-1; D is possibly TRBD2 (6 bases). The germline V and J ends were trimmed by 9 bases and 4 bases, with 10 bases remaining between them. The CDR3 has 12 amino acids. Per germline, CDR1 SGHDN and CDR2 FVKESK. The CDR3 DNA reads TGTGCCAGTGGGGACTCTTACAATGAGCAGTTCTTC. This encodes CASGDSYNEQFF.

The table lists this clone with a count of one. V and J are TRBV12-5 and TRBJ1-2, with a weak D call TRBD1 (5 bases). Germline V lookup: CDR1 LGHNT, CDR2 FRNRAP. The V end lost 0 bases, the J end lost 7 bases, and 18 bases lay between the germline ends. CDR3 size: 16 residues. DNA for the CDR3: TGTGCTAGTGGTTTGGTACGTGACAGCCCCGTCCGTGGCTACACCTTC. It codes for CASGLVRDSPVRGYTF.

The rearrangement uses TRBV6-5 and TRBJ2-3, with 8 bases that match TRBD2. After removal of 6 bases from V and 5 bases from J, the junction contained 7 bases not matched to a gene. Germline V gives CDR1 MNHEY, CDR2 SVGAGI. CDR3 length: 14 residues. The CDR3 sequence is CASSPGGGQDTQYF. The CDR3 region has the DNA TGTGCCAGCAGCCCCGGGGGGGGGCAAGATACGCAGTATTTT.

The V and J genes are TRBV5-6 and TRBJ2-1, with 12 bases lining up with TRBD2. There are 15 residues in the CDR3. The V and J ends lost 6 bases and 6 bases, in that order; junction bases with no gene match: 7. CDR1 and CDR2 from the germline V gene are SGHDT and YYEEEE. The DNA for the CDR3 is TGTGCCAGCACCCCGGCGGGACTAGCGGGCAATGAGCAGTTCTTC. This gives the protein CASTPAGLAGNEQFF.

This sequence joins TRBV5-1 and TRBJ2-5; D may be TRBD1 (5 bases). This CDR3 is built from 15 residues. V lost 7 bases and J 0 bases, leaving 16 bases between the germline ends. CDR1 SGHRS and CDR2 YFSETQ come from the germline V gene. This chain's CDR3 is CASRVTDLYQETQYF. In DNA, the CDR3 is TGCGCCAGCCGGGTGACAGACCTGTACCAAGAGACCCAGTACTTC. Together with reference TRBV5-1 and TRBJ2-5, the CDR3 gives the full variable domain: KAGVTQTPRYLIKTRGQQVTLSCSPISGHRSVSWYQQTPGQGLQFLFEYFSETQRNKGNFPGRFSGRQFSNSRSEMNVSTLELGDSALYLCASRVTDLYQETQYFGPGTRLLVL.

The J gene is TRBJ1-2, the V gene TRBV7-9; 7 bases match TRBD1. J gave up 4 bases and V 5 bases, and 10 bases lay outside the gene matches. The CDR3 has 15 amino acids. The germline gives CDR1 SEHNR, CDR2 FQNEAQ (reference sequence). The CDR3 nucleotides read TGTGCCAGCAGCCGACAGACAGGGTATGGCTATGGCTACACCTTC. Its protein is CASSRQTGYGYGYTF.

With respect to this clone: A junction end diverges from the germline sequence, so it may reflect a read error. CDR3 sequence (DNA): TGTGCCAGCAGTTCCGCATCCCTAAATGTATTT. Its translation: CASSSASLNVF. The chain uses TRBV6-5 and TRBJ1-1; D is unclear. The CDR3 has 11 residues. Germline V lookup: CDR1 MNHEY, CDR2 SVGAGI.

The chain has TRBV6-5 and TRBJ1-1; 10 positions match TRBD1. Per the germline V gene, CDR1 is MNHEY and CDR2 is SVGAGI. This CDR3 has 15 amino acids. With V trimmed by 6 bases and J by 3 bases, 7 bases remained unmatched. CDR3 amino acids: CASRDRQGAHTEAFF. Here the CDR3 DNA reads TGTGCCAGCAGGGACAGACAGGGGGCGCACACTGAAGCTTTCTTT.

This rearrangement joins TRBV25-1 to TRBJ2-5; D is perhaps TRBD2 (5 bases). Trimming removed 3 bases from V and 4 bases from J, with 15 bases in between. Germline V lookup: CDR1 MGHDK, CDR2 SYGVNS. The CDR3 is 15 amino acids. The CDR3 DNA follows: TGTGCCAGCAGTGATTCCCGGACTTTCACAGAGACCCAGTACTTC. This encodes CASSDSRTFTETQYF.

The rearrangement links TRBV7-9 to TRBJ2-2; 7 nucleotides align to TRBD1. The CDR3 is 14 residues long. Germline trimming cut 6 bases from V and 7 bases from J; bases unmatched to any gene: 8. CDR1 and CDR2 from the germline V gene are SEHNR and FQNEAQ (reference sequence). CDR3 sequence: CASRHRGQSGELFF. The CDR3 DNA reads TGTGCCAGCAGGCATAGGGGGCAAAGCGGGGAGCTGTTTTTT.

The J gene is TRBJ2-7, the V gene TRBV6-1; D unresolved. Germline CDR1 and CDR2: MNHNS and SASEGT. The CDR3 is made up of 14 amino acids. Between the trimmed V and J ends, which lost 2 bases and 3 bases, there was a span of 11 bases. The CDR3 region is CASSEMSPGYEQYV. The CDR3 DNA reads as TGTGCCAGCAGTGAAATGAGCCCGGGCTACGAGCAGTACGTC.

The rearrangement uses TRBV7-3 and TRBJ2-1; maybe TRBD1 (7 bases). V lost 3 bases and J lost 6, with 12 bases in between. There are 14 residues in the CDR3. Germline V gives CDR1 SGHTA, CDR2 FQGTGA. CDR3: CASSFQGGFNEQFF. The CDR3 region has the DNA TGTGCCAGCAGCTTCCAGGGGGGCTTCAATGAGCAGTTCTTC. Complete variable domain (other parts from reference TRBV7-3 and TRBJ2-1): GAGVSQTPSNKVTEKGKYVELRCDPISGHTALYWYRQSLGQGPEFLIYFQGTGAADDSGLPNDRFFAVRPEGSVSTLKIQRTERGDSAVYLCASSFQGGFNEQFFGPGTRLTVL.

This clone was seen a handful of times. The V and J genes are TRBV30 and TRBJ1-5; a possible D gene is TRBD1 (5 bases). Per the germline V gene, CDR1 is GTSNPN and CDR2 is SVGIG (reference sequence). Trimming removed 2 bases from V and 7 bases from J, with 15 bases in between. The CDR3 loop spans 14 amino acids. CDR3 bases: TGTGCCTGGAGTCCGGGACTCACCCGCCAGCCCCAGCATTTT. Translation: CAWSPGLTRQPQHF.